The 19 T cell receptor beta chains listed next were all sequenced from one sample in a study of human T cells and chemical hapten exposure. As to time point: patch test 3, about 24 weeks after DPC sensitization. The treatment: therapeutic diphenylcyclopropenone sensitization with weekly scalp DPC. TCRdb called the RACE reads again in MiXCR, with one record for every CDR3 protein. The repertoire holds about 190,000 distinct CDR3 sequences, around a quarter seen once, with 2.5% in the top ten. Sequences were derived from whole blood, sampled in connection with sensitization to the hapten diphenylcyclopropenone (DPC). Every receptor here comes from a woman between 40 and 50 years old with alopecia areata. Some clones in this sample may be carry-over from other donors' samples.

This clonotype was seen repeatedly, ten times or more. This sequence joins TRBV5-1 and TRBJ1-5, with D uncertain. Trimming took 7 bases from V and 1 from J, leaving 15 bases between them. Germline assignment: CDR1 SGHRS and CDR2 YFSETQ. The CDR3 is made up of 15 amino acids. CDR3 region: CASRLGVGSNQPQHF. In nucleotides, the CDR3 is TGCGCCAGCCGTCTCGGGGTCGGGAGCAATCAGCCCCAGCATTTT. Using reference TRBV5-1 and TRBJ1-5 for the parts outside the CDR3, the full variable domain is KAGVTQTPRYLIKTRGQQVTLSCSPISGHRSVSWYQQTPGQGLQFLFEYFSETQRNKGNFPGRFSGRQFSNSRSEMNVSTLELGDSALYLCASRLGVGSNQPQHFGDGTRLSIL.

This clonotype was observed a handful of times. This chain uses TRBV25-1 with TRBJ2-5; 10 nucleotides align to TRBD2. The CDR3 has 17 residues. J was trimmed by 2 bases and V by 1 base; bases with no gene match: 7. Germline values: CDR1 MGHDK, CDR2 SYGVNS. The CDR3 protein is CASSEWAGTSEQETQYF. In DNA, the CDR3 is TGTGCCAGCAGTGAATGGGCCGGGACTAGCGAACAAGAGACCCAGTACTTC.

This chain uses TRBV29-1 with TRBJ1-2; unclear D gene. Per germline, CDR1 SQVTM and CDR2 ANQGSEA. The CDR3 has 14 amino acids. The ends were cut back, 2 bases at V and 2 bases at J, with 12 bases in the middle. The CDR3 nucleotides are TGCAGCGTTGAATCGGATAGAGGAAACTATGGCTACACCTTC. Its protein product is CSVESDRGNYGYTF.

The chain links TRBV19 to TRBJ2-5, with 7 nucleotides matching TRBD2. Trimming took 6 bases from V and 1 from J; bases not matched to a gene: 8. The CDR3 is 15 residues long. CDR1 and CDR2 (germline): LNHDA, SQIVND (reference sequence). The DNA for the CDR3 is TGTGCCAGTAGCCTCAGCGGGAAAGGCCAAGAGACCCAGTACTTC. As protein: CASSLSGKGQETQYF.

The chain uses TRBV7-8 and TRBJ2-5, with D possibly being TRBD1 (6 bases). CDR1 is SGHVS and CDR2 is FQNEAQ in the germline V gene. This CDR3 has 14 residues. The germline V and J ends were trimmed by 4 bases and 2 bases, with 11 bases remaining between them. The CDR3 region has the DNA TGTGCCAGCAGCTCCATGGGACATCAAGAGACCCAGTACTTC. It translates to CASSSMGHQETQYF.

The sample holds many counts of this clonotype. The CDR3 DNA follows: TGTGCCAGCAGGCCCCCCGGTAGCGGAAGCTACAATGAGCAGTTCTTC. This translates into CASRPPGSGSYNEQFF. The chain uses TRBV27 and TRBJ2-1; tentatively, D is TRBD2 (6 bases). Trimming took off 6 bases at V and 3 bases at J, with 18 bases between the two ends. This CDR3 comprises 16 residues. Germline CDR1 is MNHEY and CDR2 is SMNVEV (reference sequence).

The V gene is TRBV29-1, the J gene TRBJ1-3; 7 bases agree with TRBD1. Germline lookup yields CDR1 SQVTM and CDR2 ANQGSEA. The CDR3 covers 13 residues. V trimming: 7 bases; J trimming: 8 bases; junction bases outside the gene matches: 11. The CDR3: CSGEGAGSDTIYF. The CDR3 nucleotides read TGCAGCGGTGAGGGGGCAGGGTCGGACACCATATATTTT.

This clonotype showed up just a few times. The chain uses TRBV29-1 and TRBJ2-5, with D possibly matching TRBD1 (6 bases). Germline V gene lookup returns CDR1 SQVTM and CDR2 ANQGSEA. Trimming took 7 bases from V and 1 from J, leaving 10 bases between them. There are 12 residues in the CDR3. In nucleotides, the CDR3 is TGCAGCGGGGGACATACCCAAGAGACCCAGTACTTC. Its translation: CSGGHTQETQYF.

This rearrangement joins TRBV6-5 to TRBJ2-1; a possible D gene is TRBD2 (6 bases). CDR3 size: 15 residues. From germline, CDR1 is MNHEY and CDR2 SVGAGI. Trimming stripped 4 bases from V and 4 bases from J, with 14 bases between. CDR3: CASSSSLATYNEQFF. The CDR3 DNA is TGTGCCAGCAGTTCGTCGCTAGCGACTTACAATGAGCAGTTCTTC.

The chain has TRBV6-1 and TRBJ2-1, with 9 bases lining up with TRBD2. Germline assignment: CDR1 MNHNS and CDR2 SASEGT. The V and J ends lost 4 bases and 5 bases, in that order; junction bases with no gene match: 21. The CDR3 spans 20 residues. The CDR3 DNA reads as TGTGCCAGCAGTGTCCTACCGGGGGCTAGCGGGAATCTCTACGACAATGAGCAGTTCTTC. This codes for CASSVLPGASGNLYDNEQFF.

V usage is TRBV29-1 and J usage is TRBJ2-3; the D gene is possibly TRBD2 (6 bases). Germline V lookup: CDR1 SQVTM, CDR2 ANQGSEA. The CDR3 is 14 amino acids. The V end lost 6 bases, the J end lost 6 bases, and 19 bases lay between the germline ends. DNA for the CDR3: TGCAGCGTGGAACCGGGAGAACAGAGGGATACGCAGTATTTT. Protein: CSVEPGEQRDTQYF.

The gene calls are TRBV27 and TRBJ2-3, with D possibly TRBD2 on 5 matching bases. Germline V gene data show CDR1 as MNHEY and CDR2 as SMNVEV (reference sequence). CDR3 length equals 14 residues. Between the trimmed V and J ends, which lost 6 bases and 9 bases, there was a span of 19 bases. The CDR3 DNA reads as TGTGCCAGCAGAGAGAGTGGGAATTGGGAGACGCAGTATTTT. Its translation is CASRESGNWETQYF.

This rearrangement joins TRBV4-1 to TRBJ2-3; 7 bases fit TRBD2. Looked up from germline, CDR1 is MGHRA and CDR2 is YSYEKL. The CDR3 is 17 residues long. Losses at the gene ends were 5 bases for V and 2 bases for J; bases not matched to a gene: 13. The CDR3 bases are TGCGCCAGCAGCGCCGACCCTAGCGGTTTCACCACAGATACGCAGTATTTT. As protein: CASSADPSGFTTDTQYF.

A word on this clonotype: At one end, the junction sequence differs from germline, possibly due to a read error. This chain uses TRBV29-1 with TRBJ1-5, with TRBD1 matching over 7 bases. The CDR3 length is 13 residues. CDR1 is SQVTM and CDR2 is ANQGSEA in the germline V gene. Here the CDR3 DNA reads TGCAGCATTGAAGGACAGGGCAATCAGCCCCAGCATTTT. Residues: CSIEGQGNQPQHF.

The rearrangement uses TRBV7-2 and TRBJ1-4, with D hard to call. The CDR3 consists of 13 residues. Looked up from germline, CDR1 is SGHTA and CDR2 is FQGNSA. With 1 base removed from V and 10 bases from J, the gap between germline ends came to 10 bases. The CDR3 loop reads CASSLVGIGKLFF. The CDR3 bases are TGTGCCAGCAGCTTAGTGGGGATTGGAAAACTGTTTTTT.

This clonotype was seen a handful of times. The chain links TRBV7-2 to TRBJ1-6; 11 nucleotides line up with TRBD1. CDR1 is SGHTA and CDR2 is FQGNSA in the germline V gene. CDR3 size: 17 residues. J lost 7 bases, V lost 5 bases, and 10 bases had no gene match. The CDR3 nucleotides read TGTGCCAGCAGCGGATTATCGGGACAGGGGGTCAATTCACCCCTCCACTTT. Translated: CASSGLSGQGVNSPLHF. Filled out from reference TRBV7-2 and TRBJ1-6, the complete variable domain reads GAGVSQSPSNKVTEKGKDVELRCDPISGHTALYWYRQSLGQGLEFLIYFQGNSAPDKSGLPSDRFSAERTGGSVSTLTIQRTQQEDSAVYLCASSGLSGQGVNSPLHFGNGTRLTVT.

The chain uses TRBV28 and TRBJ2-3, with 7 bases fitting TRBD2. V was pared by 5 bases and J by 2 bases, with 7 bases of the junction left unmatched. Germline values: CDR1 MDHEN, CDR2 SYDVKM. CDR3 length: 15 residues. The chain's CDR3 is CASSPRLAPTDTQYF. CDR3 DNA: TGTGCCAGCAGTCCCCGACTAGCCCCCACAGATACGCAGTATTTT.

The chain uses TRBV20-1 and TRBJ2-3, with a tentative D call TRBD2 (5 bases). The CDR3 loop spans 14 amino acids. The germline gives CDR1 DFQATT, CDR2 SNEGSKA (reference sequence). Deletions cut 6 bases from V and 1 base from J, with 14 bases between. The CDR3 loop is CSAQRSDGTDTQYF. The CDR3 DNA sequence: TGCAGTGCGCAGCGGTCCGATGGCACAGATACGCAGTATTTT.

This clonotype showed up many times. The chain recombines TRBV20-1 with TRBJ2-5; D gene unclear. Trimming stripped 4 bases from V and 2 bases from J, with 8 bases between. The CDR3 is made up of 12 amino acids. Per the germline V gene, CDR1 is DFQATT and CDR2 is SNEGSKA (reference sequence). As DNA, the CDR3 is TGCAGTGCTAACGAATCACAAGAGACCCAGTACTTC. Amino acid sequence: CSANESQETQYF.